The 25 T cell receptor beta chains given below trace back to one sample, sequenced in a study of cytomegalovirus exposure and HLA in healthy donors. Both 60 Vbeta primers and 13 Jbeta primers went into the PCR. The assay was immunoSEQ multiplex PCR, and TCRdb's table has in-frame clones only and misses some. The table has about 180,000 clones, around four fifths seen once; the top ten hold about 1.3%. Sequencing input: PBMCs. The receptor set was obtained from a man younger than 45 in good health and CMV-seronegative.

The chain's CDR3 is CASSRQGDSYEQYF. In DNA, the CDR3 is TGTGCCAGCAGCCGACAGGGAGACTCCTACGAGCAGTACTTC. V and J are TRBV7-2 and TRBJ2-7, with 7 bases matching TRBD1. V trimming: 5 bases; J trimming: 0 bases; junction bases outside the gene matches: 4. Germline V gene data show CDR1 as SGHTA and CDR2 as FQGNSA. The CDR3 totals 14 residues.

V is TRBV10-3 and J is TRBJ2-3; 8 nucleotides align to TRBD2. This CDR3 is built from 15 residues. Germline-derived CDR1 and CDR2 are ENHRY and SYGVKD. Trimming cost V 10 bases and J 1 base; bases outside gene matches: 10. The CDR3 DNA sequence: TGTGCCAGCCGGGAGGCGGGAGGAGGCACAGATACGCAGTATTTT. Its translation is CASREAGGGTDTQYF.

This clone was detected only a few times. The rearrangement uses TRBV14 and TRBJ2-7, with D unresolved. Germline V gene lookup returns CDR1 SGHDN and CDR2 FVKESK. V was trimmed by 4 bases and J by 7 bases, leaving 14 bases between them. The length of the CDR3 is 13 residues. The CDR3 DNA reads as TGTGCCAGCAGCCCTTTCCAGCCGAGGGAGCAGTACTTC. Amino acid sequence: CASSPFQPREQYF. Variable domain in full (rest from reference TRBV14 and TRBJ2-7): EAGVTQFPSHSVIEKGQTVTLRCDPISGHDNLYWYRRVMGKEIKFLLHFVKESKQDESGMPNNRFLAERTGGTYSTLKVQPAELEDSGVYFCASSPFQPREQYFGPGTRLTVT.

The V gene is TRBV2, the J gene TRBJ2-7, with TRBD1 matching 9 bases. CDR1 SNHLY and CDR2 FYNNEI come from the germline V gene. V lost 6 bases, J lost 3 bases, and 6 bases stayed unmatched. The CDR3 covers 14 residues. The CDR3 reads CASRPGQGVYEQYF. DNA for the CDR3: TGTGCCAGCAGACCGGGACAGGGAGTCTACGAGCAGTACTTC.

This chain links TRBV27 with TRBJ2-1, with D possibly TRBD1 on 5 matching bases. Trimming took off 3 bases at V and 4 bases at J, with 16 bases between the two ends. The CDR3 loop spans 16 amino acids. Germline CDR1 and CDR2: MNHEY and SMNVEV (reference sequence). The CDR3 DNA reads TGTGCCAGCAGTTTTAACCCAGCAGGGAAATACAATGAGCAGTTCTTC. This sequence encodes CASSFNPAGKYNEQFF.

The chain carries TRBV14 and TRBJ2-1; TRBD2 matches 9 bases. The V segment lost 1 base and the J segment 3 bases; nucleotides outside the gene matches: 7. Germline V gene lookup returns CDR1 SGHDN and CDR2 FVKESK. The CDR3 loop spans 17 amino acids. In nucleotides, the CDR3 is TGTGCCAGCAGCCAAGGGTTAGCGGGGGCCCTCTACAATGAGCAGTTCTTC. Residues: CASSQGLAGALYNEQFF. Full variable domain (outside the CDR3, taken from reference TRBV14 and TRBJ2-1): EAGVTQFPSHSVIEKGQTVTLRCDPISGHDNLYWYRRVMGKEIKFLLHFVKESKQDESGMPNNRFLAERTGGTYSTLKVQPAELEDSGVYFCASSQGLAGALYNEQFFGPGTRLTVL.

J is TRBJ1-1 and V is TRBV5-1; TRBD1 matches 12 bases. From germline, CDR1 is SGHRS and CDR2 YFSETQ. The J segment lost 5 bases and the V segment lost 5 bases, leaving 10 bases of the junction unmatched. This CDR3 contains 16 residues. Written as DNA, the CDR3 is TGCGCCAGCAGTCCCGGGGACAGGGGGCGAGGAACTGAAGCTTTCTTT. Translated, it gives CASSPGDRGRGTEAFF.

This chain uses TRBV27 with TRBJ1-2, with a possible D match to TRBD1 (5 bases). Deletions cut 5 bases from V and 5 bases from J, with 21 bases between. In germline, CDR1 is MNHEY, CDR2 SMNVEV (reference sequence). The CDR3 loop spans 16 amino acids. CDR3 nucleotide sequence: TGTGCCAGCAGTCCTCACGGGGGGGGAAGGGTGTATGGCTACACCTTC. Its protein product is CASSPHGGGRVYGYTF.

This rearrangement joins TRBV7-9 to TRBJ1-1; no definite D call. The CDR3 is made up of 13 amino acids. The germline V and J ends were trimmed by 5 bases and 5 bases, with 12 bases remaining between them. Germline assignment: CDR1 SEHNR and CDR2 FQNEAQ (reference sequence). The CDR3 region is CASSIKVETEAFF. The CDR3 nucleotides read TGTGCCAGCAGCATAAAGGTGGAGACTGAAGCTTTCTTT. The complete variable domain, with remaining parts taken from reference TRBV7-9 and TRBJ1-1, reads DTGVSQNPRHKITKRGQNVTFRCDPISEHNRLYWYRQTLGQGPEFLTYFQNEAQLEKSRLLSDRFSAERPKGSFSTLEIQRTEQGDSAMYLCASSIKVETEAFFGQGTRLTVV.

The gene calls are TRBV6-1 and TRBJ2-1; the D gene is possibly TRBD2 (7 bases). Trimming left V 2 bases short and J 3 bases short, with 17 bases between. Germline loops: CDR1 MNHNS, CDR2 SASEGT. This CDR3 has 17 residues. The DNA for the CDR3 is TGTGCCAGCAGTGAATATGGGGGGGGCGCTAACTACAATGAGCAGTTCTTC. Translated, it gives CASSEYGGGANYNEQFF.

CDR3 region: CASSLRWEVGTYEQYF. CDR3 DNA sequence: TGTGCCAGCAGTTTACGGTGGGAGGTGGGTACCTACGAGCAGTACTTC. The chain links TRBV27 to TRBJ2-7, with a weak D call TRBD2 (6 bases). Per germline, CDR1 MNHEY and CDR2 SMNVEV (reference sequence). Trimming left V 2 bases short and J 2 bases short, with 16 bases between. The CDR3 is 16 amino acids.

The rearrangement uses TRBV13 and TRBJ2-5, with D possibly being TRBD1 (5 bases). Germline V gives CDR1 PRHDT, CDR2 FYEKMQ (reference sequence). Trimming took off 0 bases at V and 5 bases at J, with 13 bases between the two ends. The CDR3 loop spans 15 amino acids. CDR3 in amino acids: CASSLGPGATETQYF. CDR3 coding DNA: TGTGCCAGCAGCTTAGGACCTGGGGCGACGGAGACCCAGTACTTC.

This clone was seen a single time. The J gene is TRBJ2-1, the V gene TRBV7-3, with D possibly TRBD2 on 5 matching bases. The V and J ends lost 3 bases and 5 bases respectively, with 8 bases between them. Germline V gives CDR1 SGHTA, CDR2 FQGTGA. The CDR3 contains 13 residues. The CDR3 DNA sequence: TGTGCCAGCAGCTTTACTAGTGACAATGAGCAGTTCTTC. This codes for CASSFTSDNEQFF.

This clone has just one count. This chain uses TRBV14 with TRBJ1-6; unclear D gene. Germline V lookup: CDR1 SGHDN, CDR2 FVKESK. The CDR3 sequence is 16 residues long. Trimming stripped 3 bases from V and 10 bases from J, with 19 bases between. The CDR3, as DNA: TGTGCCAGCAGCCAGGCGGGAGGGCCGGTCGGGTCACCCCTCCACTTT. Translation: CASSQAGGPVGSPLHF.

The table lists this clone with a few counts. The chain couples TRBV28 to TRBJ1-1; 9 bases align to TRBD1. The length of the CDR3 is 15 residues. The V gene end was trimmed by 6 bases and the J gene end by 1 base; junction bases not matched to a gene: 6. Germline V gene lookup returns CDR1 MDHEN and CDR2 SYDVKM. Here the CDR3 reads CASSSPGQGNTEAFF. The CDR3 DNA sequence: TGTGCCAGCAGCAGCCCGGGACAGGGGAACACTGAAGCTTTCTTT. The entire variable domain, with the rest obtained from reference TRBV28 and TRBJ1-1, is as follows: DVKVTQSSRYLVKRTGEKVFLECVQDMDHENMFWYRQDPGLGLRLIYFSYDVKMKEKGDIPEGYSVSREKKERFSLILESASTNQTSMYLCASSSPGQGNTEAFFGQGTRLTVV.

J is TRBJ2-5 and V is TRBV10-3; D remains unclear. Germline V gene lookup returns CDR1 ENHRY and CDR2 SYGVKD. This CDR3 is built from 15 residues. Deletions cut 0 bases from V and 5 bases from J, with 13 bases between. CDR3 nucleotide sequence: TGTGCCATCAGTGAGTCGACGGAGCTCATGGAGACCCAGTACTTC. Protein sequence: CAISESTELMETQYF.

The V and J genes are TRBV7-8 and TRBJ2-2, with TRBD1 identical over 7 bases. The CDR3 length is 15 residues. CDR1 SGHVS and CDR2 FQNEAQ come from the germline V gene. Unmatched junction bases numbered 7, after V lost 5 bases and J lost 4 bases. The CDR3 region is CASSADRDGTGELFF. CDR3 sequence (DNA): TGTGCCAGCAGCGCTGACAGGGACGGCACCGGGGAGCTGTTTTTT.

This chain connects TRBV4-1 to TRBJ2-3, with 9 bases matching TRBD2. The CDR3 covers 15 residues. V lost 4 bases to trimming and J lost 5 bases; unmatched junction nucleotides: 7. Per the germline V gene, CDR1 is MGHRA and CDR2 is YSYEKL. Here the CDR3 reads CASSPEGREGDTQYF. The CDR3 DNA is TGCGCCAGCAGCCCAGAGGGGCGGGAGGGAGATACGCAGTATTTT.

The chain joins TRBV7-8 to TRBJ1-1; D gene unclear. The length of the CDR3 is 14 residues. Germline V lookup: CDR1 SGHVS, CDR2 FQNEAQ. Trimming removed 0 bases at V and 2 bases at J, with 7 bases between. CDR3 DNA sequence: TGTGCCAGCAGCTTAGCTTGGGCAAACACTGAAGCTTTCTTT. Amino acid sequence: CASSLAWANTEAFF.

The rearrangement joins TRBV9 to TRBJ2-5, with TRBD1 identical over 9 bases. The germline CDR1 and CDR2 sequences are SGDLS and YYNGEE. CDR3 size: 14 residues. V lost 3 bases and J lost 3; bases outside the gene matches: 3. CDR3: CASSGDRVKETQYF. The CDR3 DNA is TGTGCCAGCAGCGGGGACAGGGTGAAAGAGACCCAGTACTTC.

J is TRBJ1-2 and V is TRBV30; 7 bases are a match to TRBD1. This CDR3 is 14 amino acids long. Losses at the gene ends were 2 bases for V and 6 bases for J; bases not matched to a gene: 9. Germline lookup yields CDR1 GTSNPN and CDR2 SVGIG (reference sequence). CDR3 sequence (DNA): TGTGCCTGGAGTCCCGGGACAGTGTGGAATGGCTACACCTTC. This codes for CAWSPGTVWNGYTF.

The rearrangement links TRBV30 to TRBJ2-7, with TRBD2 matching 12 bases. Trimming removed 1 base from V and 10 bases from J; junction bases left unmatched: 11. This CDR3 is 15 amino acids long. Germline V gives CDR1 GTSNPN, CDR2 SVGIG (reference sequence). Here the CDR3 DNA reads TGTGCCTGGAGTGATTTCGGGACTAGCGGGTTGGCCCAGTACTTC. It encodes CAWSDFGTSGLAQYF.

The chain couples TRBV4-3 to TRBJ2-7, with TRBD2 matching over 14 bases. The germline gives CDR1 LGHNA, CDR2 YSLEER. The CDR3 is 17 amino acids. J was trimmed by 3 bases and V by 1 base; bases with no gene match: 5. For the CDR3, the DNA is TGCGCCAGCAGCCAAGCCTGGACTAGCGGGGGGAACTACGAGCAGTACTTC. It translates to CASSQAWTSGGNYEQYF.

The CDR3 sequence is CASSPRSGGFTDTQYF. The DNA of the CDR3 is TGCGCCAGCAGCCCCCGGAGCGGGGGGTTCACAGATACGCAGTATTTT. V is TRBV5-1 and J is TRBJ2-3, with 9 bases fitting TRBD2. CDR3 length: 16 amino acids. V trimming: 4 bases; J trimming: 2 bases; junction bases outside the gene matches: 8. CDR1 is SGHRS and CDR2 is YFSETQ in the germline V gene.

This chain joins TRBV29-1 and TRBJ2-3; D is perhaps TRBD1 (5 bases). The V gene lost 2 bases and the J gene lost 4 bases, with 7 bases spanning the gap. The CDR3 has 12 amino acids. Germline V gene sequence: CDR1 SQVTM, CDR2 ANQGSEA. DNA of the CDR3: TGCAGCGTTGAAACGACAGCAGATACGCAGTATTTT. Translated: CSVETTADTQYF.